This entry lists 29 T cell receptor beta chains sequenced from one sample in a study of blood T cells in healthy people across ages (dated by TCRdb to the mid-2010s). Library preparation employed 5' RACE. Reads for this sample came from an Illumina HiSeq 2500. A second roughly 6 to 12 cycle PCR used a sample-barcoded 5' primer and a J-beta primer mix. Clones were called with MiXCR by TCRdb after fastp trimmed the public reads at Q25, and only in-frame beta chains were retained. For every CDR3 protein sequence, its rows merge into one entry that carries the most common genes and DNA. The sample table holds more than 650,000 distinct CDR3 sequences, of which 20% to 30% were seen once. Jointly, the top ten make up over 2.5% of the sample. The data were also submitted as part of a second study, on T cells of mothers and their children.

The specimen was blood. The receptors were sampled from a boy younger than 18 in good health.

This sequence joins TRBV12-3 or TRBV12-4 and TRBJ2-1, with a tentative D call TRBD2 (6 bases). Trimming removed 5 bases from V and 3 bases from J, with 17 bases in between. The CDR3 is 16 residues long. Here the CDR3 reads CASSELAPRFYNEQFF. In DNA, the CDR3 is TGTGCCAGCAGTGAACTAGCACCTAGGTTCTACAATGAGCAGTTCTTC.

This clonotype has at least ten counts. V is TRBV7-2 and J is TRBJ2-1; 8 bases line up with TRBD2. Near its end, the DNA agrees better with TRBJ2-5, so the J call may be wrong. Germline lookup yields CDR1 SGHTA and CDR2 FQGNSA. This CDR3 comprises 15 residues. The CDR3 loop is CASSLERGWFEDQYF. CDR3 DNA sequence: TGTGCCAGCAGCTTAGAGCGGGGGTGGTTCGAAGACCAGTACTTC.

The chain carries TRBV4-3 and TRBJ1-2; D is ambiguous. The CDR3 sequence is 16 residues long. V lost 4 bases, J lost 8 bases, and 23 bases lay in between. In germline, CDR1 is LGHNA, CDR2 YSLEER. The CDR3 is CASSPNMSPTSTGYTF. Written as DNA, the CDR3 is TGCGCCAGCAGCCCCAACATGAGTCCCACCTCGACGGGCTACACCTTC.

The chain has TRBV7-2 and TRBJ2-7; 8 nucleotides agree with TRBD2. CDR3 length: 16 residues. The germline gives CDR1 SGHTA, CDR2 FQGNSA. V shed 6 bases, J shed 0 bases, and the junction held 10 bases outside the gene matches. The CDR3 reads CASSSGERGTSYEQYF. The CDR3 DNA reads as TGTGCCAGCAGTTCGGGGGAGCGGGGGACCTCCTACGAGCAGTACTTC.

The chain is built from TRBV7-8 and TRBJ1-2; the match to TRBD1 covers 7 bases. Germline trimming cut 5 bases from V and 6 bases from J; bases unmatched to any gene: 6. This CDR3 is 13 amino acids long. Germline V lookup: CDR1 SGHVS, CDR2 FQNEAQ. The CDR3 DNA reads TGTGCCAGCAGCCGACAGGGAGGCCATGGCTACACCTTC. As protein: CASSRQGGHGYTF.

CDR3 coding DNA: TGTGCCAGCAGCACAACTAGCGGAACCTACAATGAGCAGTTCTTC. Its protein is CASSTTSGTYNEQFF. The chain links TRBV11-2 to TRBJ2-1; 8 bases align to TRBD2. CDR3 size: 15 residues. With 5 bases clipped from V and 2 bases from J, the junction kept 5 bases outside the gene matches. CDR1 SGHAT and CDR2 FQNNGV come from the germline V gene.

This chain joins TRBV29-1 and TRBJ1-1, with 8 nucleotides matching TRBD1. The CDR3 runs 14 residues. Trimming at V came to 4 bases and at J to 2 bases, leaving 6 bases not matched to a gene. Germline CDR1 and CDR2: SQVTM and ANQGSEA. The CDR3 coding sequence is TGCAGCGTTGCCATGACAGGGGAAAACACTGAAGCTTTCTTT. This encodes CSVAMTGENTEAFF. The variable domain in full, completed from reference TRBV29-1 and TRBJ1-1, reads SAVISQKPSRDICQRGTSLTIQCQVDSQVTMMFWYRQQPGQSLTLIATANQGSEATYESGFVIDKFPISRPNLTFSTLTVSNMSPEDSSIYLCSVAMTGENTEAFFGQGTRLTVV.

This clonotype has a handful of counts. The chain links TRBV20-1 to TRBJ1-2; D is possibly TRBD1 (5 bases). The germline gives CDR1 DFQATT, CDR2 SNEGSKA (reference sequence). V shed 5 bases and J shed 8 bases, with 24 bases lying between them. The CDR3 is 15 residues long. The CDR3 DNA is TGCAGTGCTCTCCACACATCGCTGGGGCTGGGGGGCTACACCTTC. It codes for CSALHTSLGLGGYTF.

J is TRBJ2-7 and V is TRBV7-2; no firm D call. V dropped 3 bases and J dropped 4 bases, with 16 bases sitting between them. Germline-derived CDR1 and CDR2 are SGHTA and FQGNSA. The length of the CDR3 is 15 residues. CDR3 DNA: TGTGCCAGCAGCTTCCTCCCCACGGGCAGATACGAGCAGTACTTC. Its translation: CASSFLPTGRYEQYF.

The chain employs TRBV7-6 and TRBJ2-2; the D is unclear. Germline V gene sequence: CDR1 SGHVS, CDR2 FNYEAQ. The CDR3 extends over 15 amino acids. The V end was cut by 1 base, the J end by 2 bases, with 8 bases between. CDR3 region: CASSLEGINTGELFF. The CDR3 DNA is TGTGCCAGCAGCTTAGAAGGGATAAACACCGGGGAGCTGTTTTTT.

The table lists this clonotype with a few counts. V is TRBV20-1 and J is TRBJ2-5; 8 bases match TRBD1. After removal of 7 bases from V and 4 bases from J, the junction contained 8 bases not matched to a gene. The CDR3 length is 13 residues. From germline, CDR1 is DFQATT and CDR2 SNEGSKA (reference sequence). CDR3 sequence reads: CSGQDRGAETQYF. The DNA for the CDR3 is TGCAGTGGCCAAGACAGGGGAGCAGAGACCCAGTACTTC.

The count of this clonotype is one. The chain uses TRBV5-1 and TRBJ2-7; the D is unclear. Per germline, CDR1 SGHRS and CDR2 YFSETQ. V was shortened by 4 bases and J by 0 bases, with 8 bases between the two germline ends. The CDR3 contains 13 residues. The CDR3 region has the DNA TGCGCCAGCAGCGGCCCACTCTCCTACGAGCAGTACTTC. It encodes CASSGPLSYEQYF.

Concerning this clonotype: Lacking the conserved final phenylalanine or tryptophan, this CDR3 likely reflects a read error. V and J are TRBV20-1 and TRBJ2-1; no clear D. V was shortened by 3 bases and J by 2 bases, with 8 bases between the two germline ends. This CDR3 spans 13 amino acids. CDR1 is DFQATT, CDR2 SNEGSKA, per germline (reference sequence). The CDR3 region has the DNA TGCAGTGCTAGGGCGCCTACCTACAATGAGCAGTTCCTC. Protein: CSARAPTYNEQFL.

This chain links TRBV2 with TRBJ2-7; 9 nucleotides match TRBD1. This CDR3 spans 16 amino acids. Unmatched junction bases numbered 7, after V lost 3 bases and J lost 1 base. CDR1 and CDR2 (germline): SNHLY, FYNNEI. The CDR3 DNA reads TGTGCCAGCAGTGATGTGGACAGGGGAAGATCCTACGAGCAGTACTTC. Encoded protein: CASSDVDRGRSYEQYF.

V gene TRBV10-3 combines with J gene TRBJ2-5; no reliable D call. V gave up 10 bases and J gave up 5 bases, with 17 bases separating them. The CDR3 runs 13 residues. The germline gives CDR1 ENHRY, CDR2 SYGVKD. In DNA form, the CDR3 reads TGTGCCACCTCGTCCCGACAAGATGAGACCCAGTACTTC. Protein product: CATSSRQDETQYF.

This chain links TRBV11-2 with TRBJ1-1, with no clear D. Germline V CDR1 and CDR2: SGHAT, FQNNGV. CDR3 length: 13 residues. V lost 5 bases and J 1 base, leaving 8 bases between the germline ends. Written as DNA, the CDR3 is TGTGCCAGCAGCCCGGATGCGAACACTGAAGCTTTCTTT. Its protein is CASSPDANTEAFF.

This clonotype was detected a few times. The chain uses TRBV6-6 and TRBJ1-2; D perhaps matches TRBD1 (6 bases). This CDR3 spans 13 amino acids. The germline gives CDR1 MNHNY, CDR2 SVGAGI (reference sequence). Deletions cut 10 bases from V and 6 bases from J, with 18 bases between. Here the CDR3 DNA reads TGTGCCATCGTCTCCGCTAACAGGGATGGCTACACCTTC. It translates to CAIVSANRDGYTF.

In DNA, the CDR3 is TGTGCCAGCAGCAATAGACTAGCGGGGGGGCAGGAAGGCTACGAGCAGTACTTC. Translated: CASSNRLAGGQEGYEQYF. J is TRBJ2-7 and V is TRBV7-6; 14 bases match TRBD2. The CDR3 totals 18 residues. The germline V gene encodes CDR1 SGHVS and CDR2 FNYEAQ. With V trimmed by 5 bases and J by 3 bases, 12 bases remained unmatched.

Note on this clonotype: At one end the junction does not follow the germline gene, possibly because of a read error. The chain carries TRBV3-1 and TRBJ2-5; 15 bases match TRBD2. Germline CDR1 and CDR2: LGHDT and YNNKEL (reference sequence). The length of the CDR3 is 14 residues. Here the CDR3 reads CASSQRTSGGAAFF. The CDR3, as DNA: TGTGCCAGCAGCCAACGGACTAGCGGGGGGGCGGCGTTCTTC.

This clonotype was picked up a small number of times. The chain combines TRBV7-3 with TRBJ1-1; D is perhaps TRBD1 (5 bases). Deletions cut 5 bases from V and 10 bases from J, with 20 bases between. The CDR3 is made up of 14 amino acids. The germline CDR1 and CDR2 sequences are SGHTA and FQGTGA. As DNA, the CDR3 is TGTGCCAGCAGCCCGAGGAATAATCAGGGACGAGCTTTCTTT. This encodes CASSPRNNQGRAFF. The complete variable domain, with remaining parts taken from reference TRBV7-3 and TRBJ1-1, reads GAGVSQTPSNKVTEKGKYVELRCDPISGHTALYWYRQSLGQGPEFLIYFQGTGAADDSGLPNDRFFAVRPEGSVSTLKIQRTERGDSAVYLCASSPRNNQGRAFFGQGTRLTVV.

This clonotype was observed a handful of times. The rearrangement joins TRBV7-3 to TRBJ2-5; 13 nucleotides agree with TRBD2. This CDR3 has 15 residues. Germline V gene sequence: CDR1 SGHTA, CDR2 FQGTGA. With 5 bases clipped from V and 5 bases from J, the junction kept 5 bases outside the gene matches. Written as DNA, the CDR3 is TGTGCCAGCAGCCCGGGACTAGCGGGATGGGAGACCCAGTACTTC. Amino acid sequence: CASSPGLAGWETQYF.

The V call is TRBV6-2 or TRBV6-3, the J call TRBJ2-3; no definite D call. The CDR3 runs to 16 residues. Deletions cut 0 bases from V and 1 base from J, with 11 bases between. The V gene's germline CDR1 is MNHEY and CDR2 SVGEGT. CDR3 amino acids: CASSYSFGVGTDTQYF. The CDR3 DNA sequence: TGTGCCAGCAGTTACTCATTTGGAGTGGGCACAGATACGCAGTATTTT.

CDR3 residues: CAIGDRGGTGELFF. In DNA form, the CDR3 reads TGTGCCATCGGGGACAGGGGAGGCACCGGGGAGCTGTTTTTT. The V and J genes are TRBV10-3 and TRBJ2-2; TRBD1 matches at 10 bases. The CDR3 loop spans 14 amino acids. Germline CDR1 is ENHRY and CDR2 is SYGVKD. J was trimmed by 4 bases and V by 8 bases; bases with no gene match: 4.

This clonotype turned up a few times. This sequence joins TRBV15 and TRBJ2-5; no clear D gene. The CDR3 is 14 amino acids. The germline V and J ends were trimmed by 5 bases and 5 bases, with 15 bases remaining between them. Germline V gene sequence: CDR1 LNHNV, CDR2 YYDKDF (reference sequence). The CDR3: CATSSPLPGETQYF. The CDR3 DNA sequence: TGTGCCACCAGCTCACCCTTGCCCGGTGAGACCCAGTACTTC.

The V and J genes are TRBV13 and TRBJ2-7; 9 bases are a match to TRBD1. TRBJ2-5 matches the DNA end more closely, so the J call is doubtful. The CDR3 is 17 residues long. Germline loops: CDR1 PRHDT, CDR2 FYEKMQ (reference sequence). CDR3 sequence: CASSPGQGRILGETQYF. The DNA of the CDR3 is TGTGCCAGCAGCCCCGGACAGGGGCGAATACTTGGAGAGACCCAGTACTTC.

Written as DNA, the CDR3 is TGTGCCAGCAGCTTCGGGGGGCCGAACACCGGGGAGCTGTTTTTT. Its protein is CASSFGGPNTGELFF. The chain employs TRBV5-5 and TRBJ2-2; D is possibly TRBD2 (7 bases). The germline V gene encodes CDR1 SGHKS and CDR2 YYEKEE (reference sequence). Trimming left V 2 bases short and J 0 bases short, with 8 bases between. The CDR3 is 15 amino acids.

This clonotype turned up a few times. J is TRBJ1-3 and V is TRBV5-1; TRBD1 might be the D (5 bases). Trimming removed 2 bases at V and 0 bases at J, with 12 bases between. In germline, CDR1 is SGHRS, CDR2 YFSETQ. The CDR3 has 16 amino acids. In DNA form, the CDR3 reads TGCGCCAGCAGCTTCGACGGGGCTAGCTCTGGAAACACCATATATTTT. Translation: CASSFDGASSGNTIYF.

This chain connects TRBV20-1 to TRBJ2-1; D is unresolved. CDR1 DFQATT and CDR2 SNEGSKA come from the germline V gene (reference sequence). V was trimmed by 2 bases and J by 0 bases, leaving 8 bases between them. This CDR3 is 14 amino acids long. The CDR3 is CSARPPSSYNEQFF. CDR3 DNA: TGCAGTGCTAGACCCCCGAGCTCCTACAATGAGCAGTTCTTC.

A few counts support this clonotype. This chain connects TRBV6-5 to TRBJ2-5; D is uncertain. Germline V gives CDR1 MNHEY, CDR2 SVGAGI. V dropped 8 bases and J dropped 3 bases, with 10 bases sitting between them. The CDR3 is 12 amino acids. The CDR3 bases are TGTGCCAGCCGCGAGAATGAAGAGACCCAGTACTTC. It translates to CASRENEETQYF.